This TCR beta chain was captured in a study of blood T cells in healthy people across ages. The study's findings and limits: Long-lived and aged donors differed, with more naive CD4+ cells and higher diversity in the long-lived.

Sample-barcoded 5' priming and a J-beta primer mix drove a second PCR of about 7 to 12 cycles. Unique molecular identifiers of 12 random nucleotides labeled each cDNA. TCRdb passed the 5' RACE reads through MiXCR, listing each CDR3 protein once. The sample yields more than 700,000 distinct CDR3 sequences, 35% to 50% seen once. Worth noting for this clonotype: The antigen remains unidentified. The junction shows a germline mismatch at one end, possibly a read error.

This sequence was found in an elderly man in good health. The sample consisted of blood.

CDR3 sequence: CAGSPPAQLTDTQYF. DNA of the CDR3: TGTGCCGGCAGTCCACCCGCCCAATTGACAGATACGCAGTATTTT. V and J are TRBV28 and TRBJ2-3, with no clear D. Germline assignment: CDR1 MDHEN and CDR2 SYDVKM. CDR3 length equals 15 residues. Together with reference TRBV28 and TRBJ2-3, the CDR3 gives the full variable domain: DVKVTQSSRYLVKRTGEKVFLECVQDMDHENMFWYRQDPGLGLRLIYFSYDVKMKEKGDIPEGYSVSREKKERFSLILESASTNQTSMYLCAGSPPAQLTDTQYFGPGTRLTVL.